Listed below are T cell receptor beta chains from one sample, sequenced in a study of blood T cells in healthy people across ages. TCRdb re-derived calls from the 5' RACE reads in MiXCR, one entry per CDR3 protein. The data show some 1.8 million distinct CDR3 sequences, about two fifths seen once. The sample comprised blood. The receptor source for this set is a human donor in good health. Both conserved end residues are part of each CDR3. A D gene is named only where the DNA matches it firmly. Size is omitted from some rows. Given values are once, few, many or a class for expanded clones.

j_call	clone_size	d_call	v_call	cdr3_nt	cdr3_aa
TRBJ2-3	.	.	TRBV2	TGTGCCAGCGGGGGGGCTCGCACAGATACGCAGTATTTT	CASGGARTDTQYF
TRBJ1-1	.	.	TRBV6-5	TGTGCCAGCAGTATGGGACTGGAAGCTTTCTTT	CASSMGLEAFF
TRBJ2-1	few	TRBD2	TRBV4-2	TGTGCCAGCAGCCCCCTAGCGGGCTTAAACAATGAGCAGTTCTTC	CASSPLAGLNNEQFF
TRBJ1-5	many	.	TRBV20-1	TGCAGTGCTCCCACAGGGTATAGTCAGCCCCAGCATTTT	CSAPTGYSQPQHF
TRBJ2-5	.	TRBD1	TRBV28	TGTGCCAGCAGTCTGGAGACAGGGGGAAAAGAGACCCAGTACTTC	CASSLETGGKETQYF
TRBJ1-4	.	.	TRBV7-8	TGTGCCAGCAACTCGGGCTTCACTAATGAAAAACTGTTTTTT	CASNSGFTNEKLFF
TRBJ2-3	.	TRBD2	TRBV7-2	TGTGCCAGCGGACTAGCGGGGTTACCCACAGATACGCAGTATTTT	CASGLAGLPTDTQYF
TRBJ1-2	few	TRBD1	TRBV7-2	TGTGCCAGCAGCACAAGCGGGACAGGGGGCCATGGCTACACCTTC	CASSTSGTGGHGYTF
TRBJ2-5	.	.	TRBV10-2	TGCGCCAGCGGTGAAGGCGGCACCTTAGAGACCCAGTACTTC	CASGEGGTLETQYF
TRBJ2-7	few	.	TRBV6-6	TGTGCCAGCAGTTACTCGGGGGGTCCCTACGAGCAGTACTTC	CASSYSGGPYEQYF
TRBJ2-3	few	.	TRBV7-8	TGTGCCAGCAGCGCCGTCCACAGGGCGGCAGATACGCAGTATTTT	CASSAVHRAADTQYF
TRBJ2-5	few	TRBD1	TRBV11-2	TGTGCCAGCAGCACCTGGACAGGGTCTCAAGAGACCCAGTACTTC	CASSTWTGSQETQYF
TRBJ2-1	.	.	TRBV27	TGTGCCAGCAGTCCTTCGGGCGGGGAGGACTACAATGAGCAGTTCTTC	CASSPSGGEDYNEQFF
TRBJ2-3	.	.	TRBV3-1	TGTGCCAGCAGCCAAGATATCACCGTGCGTACGCAGTATTTT	CASSQDITVRTQYF
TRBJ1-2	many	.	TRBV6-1	TGTGCCAGCAGTTCCCTCGGCGGAAACTATGGCTACACCTTC	CASSSLGGNYGYTF
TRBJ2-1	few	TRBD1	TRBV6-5	TGTGCCAGCAGCCGATCCCTTGAAGGGACAGACAATGAGCAGTTCTTC	CASSRSLEGTDNEQFF
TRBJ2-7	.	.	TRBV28	TGTGCCAGCAGTTATGACACCAACTACGAGCAGTACTTC	CASSYDTNYEQYF
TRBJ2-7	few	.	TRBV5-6	TGTGCCAGCAGCTTGACCCGTTGGGGTAGCTCCTACGAGCAGTACTTC	CASSLTRWGSSYEQYF
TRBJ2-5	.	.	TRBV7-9	TGTGCCAGCAGCTTGGATGGGTACTTC	CASSLDGYF
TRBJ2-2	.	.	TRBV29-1	TGCAGCGTCCTCCGGAACACCGGGGAGCTGTTTTTT	CSVLRNTGELFF
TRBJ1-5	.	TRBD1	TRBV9	TGTGCCAGCAGTCGACAGGGACAGGCGGATCAGCCCCAGCATTTT	CASSRQGQADQPQHF
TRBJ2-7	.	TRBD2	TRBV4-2	TGTGCCAGCAGCCAAGATTTAGTCGCTAGCGGGACGTACTACGAGCAGTACTTC	CASSQDLVASGTYYEQYF
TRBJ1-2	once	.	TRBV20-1	TGCAGCCCATTAAACCCAGCTAACTATGGCTACACCTTC	CSPLNPANYGYTF
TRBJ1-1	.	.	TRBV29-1	TGCAGCGGACATGATTTAGACACTGAAGCTTTCTTT	CSGHDLDTEAFF
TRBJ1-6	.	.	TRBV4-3	TGCGCCAGCAGCCAAGACCCTTACGGGACACTTTCACCCCTCCACTTT	CASSQDPYGTLSPLHF
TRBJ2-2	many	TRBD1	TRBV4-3	TGCGCCAGCAGCCAAGATGGGACAGGGGCCGGGGAGCTGTTTTTT	CASSQDGTGAGELFF
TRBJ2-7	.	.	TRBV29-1	TGCAGCGCCCAGTCGGGGACCGCCTCCTACGAGCAGTACTTC	CSAQSGTASYEQYF
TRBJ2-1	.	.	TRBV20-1	TGCAGTGCCACAGAGGTTCCCATTGAGCAGTTCTTC	CSATEVPIEQFF
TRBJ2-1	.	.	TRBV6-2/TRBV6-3	TGTGCCAGCAGCCCCTTACAGGGAGAAGCATACAATGAGCAGTTCTTC	CASSPLQGEAYNEQFF
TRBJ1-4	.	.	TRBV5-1	TGCGCCAGCACCCAAAGGATCGACGGGGAGGAACTGTTTTTT	CASTQRIDGEELFF
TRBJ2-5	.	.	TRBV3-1	TGTGCCAGCAGCCATTGGCAGGGCGGAGAGACCCAGTACTTC	CASSHWQGGETQYF
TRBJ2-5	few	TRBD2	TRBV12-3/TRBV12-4	TGTGCCAGCGCCCTCACTAGCGGCTACCAAGAGACCCAGTACTTC	CASALTSGYQETQYF
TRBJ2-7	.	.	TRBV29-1	TGCAGCGTTGAAGAGTTTCTAGGATCGACCTACGAGCAGTACTTC	CSVEEFLGSTYEQYF
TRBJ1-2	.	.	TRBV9	TGTGCCAGCAGCCGGGGGGGGCAGCAATATTATGGCTACACCTTC	CASSRGGQQYYGYTF
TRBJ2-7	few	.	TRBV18	TGTGCCAGCTCCCACCAACCGGACGGTTACGAGCAGTACTTC	CASSHQPDGYEQYF
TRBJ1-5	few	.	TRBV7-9	TGTGCCAGCAGCTTAAGCGGGAGGGATCAGCCCCAGCATTTT	CASSLSGRDQPQHF
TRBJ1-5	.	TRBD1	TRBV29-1	TGCAGCGCCGCCGGGACAGGGGTTGGAAATCAGCCCCAGCATTTT	CSAAGTGVGNQPQHF
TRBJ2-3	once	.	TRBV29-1	TGCAGCGCCCAACTCAGATCTAGCACAGATACGCAGTATTTT	CSAQLRSSTDTQYF
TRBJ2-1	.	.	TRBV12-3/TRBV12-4	TGTGCCAGCAGTTCCGAGGCAGTGAGGGTTTACAATGAGCAGTTCTTC	CASSSEAVRVYNEQFF
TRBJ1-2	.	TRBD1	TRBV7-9	TGTGCCAGCAGCCCAAACCAGGGGGCAAGAGGCTACACCTTC	CASSPNQGARGYTF